This T cell receptor beta chain originates from a study of glioma-infiltrating T cells after dendritic cell vaccination. Looking at the study overall: Glioblastoma patients came from Phase I and II dendritic cell vaccination trials.

Sequencing was performed with immunoSEQ multiplex PCR; in TCRdb, only in-frame clones are kept and a portion is missing. The sample comprises some 58,000 clones, about 84% of which are singletons, and about 9% rests with the top ten. Regarding this clone: Antigen unknown.

In germline, CDR1 is KGHSH, CDR2 LQKENI. This CDR3 spans 15 amino acids. J was trimmed by 4 bases and V by 5 bases; bases with no gene match: 10. Overall study results and limits: Higher TCR clonality did not directly relate to longer survival.

Time point: after dendritic cell vaccination, including at tumor progression/relapse. Fresh-frozen tumor tissue and more than two years of survival data were available for all. The receptor was derived from a human donor with glioblastoma. The chain employs TRBV18 and TRBJ1-1; 7 nucleotides agree with TRBD1. The input for sequencing was blood, taken after dendritic cell vaccination. CDR3 DNA: TGTGCCAGCTCAATCACAGGGGTGGGCGGCACTGAAGCTTTCTTT. Protein: CASSITGVGGTEAFF.